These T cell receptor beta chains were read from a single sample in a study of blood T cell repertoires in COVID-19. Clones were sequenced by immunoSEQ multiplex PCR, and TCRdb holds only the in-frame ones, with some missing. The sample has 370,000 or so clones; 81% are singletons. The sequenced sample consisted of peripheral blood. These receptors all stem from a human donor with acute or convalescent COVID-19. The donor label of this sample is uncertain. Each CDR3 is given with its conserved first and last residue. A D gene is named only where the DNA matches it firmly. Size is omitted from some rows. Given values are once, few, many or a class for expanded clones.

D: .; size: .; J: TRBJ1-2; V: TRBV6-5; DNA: TGTGCCAGCAGAACCCCAGGGATCTATGGCTACACCTTC; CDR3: CASRTPGIYGYTF
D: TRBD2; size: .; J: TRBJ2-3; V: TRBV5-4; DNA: TGTGCCAGCAGCTTGGACCTAGCGGGGGGGCCGTATAAAACAGATACGCAGTATTTT; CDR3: CASSLDLAGGPYKTDTQYF
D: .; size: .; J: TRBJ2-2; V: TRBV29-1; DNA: TGCAGCGTCTCCAGCCCAGGGTTCGTGCACGGGGAGCTGTTTTTT; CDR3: CSVSSPGFVHGELFF
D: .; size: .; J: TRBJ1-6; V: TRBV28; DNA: TGTGCTACCCAACAGGGCCAATCACCCCTCCACTTT; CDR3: CATQQGQSPLHF
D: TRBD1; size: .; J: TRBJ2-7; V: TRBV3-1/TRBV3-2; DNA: TGTGCCAGCAGCCAGAGTCCGGGACAGGGACCCTACGAGCAGTACTTC; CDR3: CASSQSPGQGPYEQYF
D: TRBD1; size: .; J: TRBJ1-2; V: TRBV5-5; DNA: TGTGCCAGCAGCTGGACAGGGTTAAGGAGTTTCTACGGCTACACCTTC; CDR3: CASSWTGLRSFYGYTF
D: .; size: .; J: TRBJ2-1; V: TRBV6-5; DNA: TGTGCCAGCAGTTACACAGTTTACTCCTACAATGAGCAGTTCTTC; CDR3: CASSYTVYSYNEQFF
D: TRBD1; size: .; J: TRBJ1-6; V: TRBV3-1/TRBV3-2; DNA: TGTGCCAGCAGCACGGGACAGACTAATTCACCCCTCCACTTT; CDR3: CASSTGQTNSPLHF
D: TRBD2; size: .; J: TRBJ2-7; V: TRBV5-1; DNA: TGCGCCAGCAGGCGGGACCCTAGCGGCACCTACGAGCAGTACTTC; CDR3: CASRRDPSGTYEQYF
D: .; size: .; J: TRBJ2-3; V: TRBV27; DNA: TGTGCCAGTCGGAGGGCAGATACGCAGTATTTT; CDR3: CASRRADTQYF
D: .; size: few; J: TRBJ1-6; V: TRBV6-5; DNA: TGTGCCAGCAGTTCTAACAGGGACAATTCACCCCTCCACTTT; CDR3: CASSSNRDNSPLHF
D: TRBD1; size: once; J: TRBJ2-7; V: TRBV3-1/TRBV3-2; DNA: TGTGCCAGCAGCCCGGACAGGGGAAGGTCCTACGAGCAGTACTTC; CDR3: CASSPDRGRSYEQYF
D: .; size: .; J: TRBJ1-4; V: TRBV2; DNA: TGTGCCAGCAGTTTCCTCGACAGAAGTGAAAAACTGTTTTTT; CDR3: CASSFLDRSEKLFF
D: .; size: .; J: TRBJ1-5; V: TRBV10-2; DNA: TGCGCCAGCAGTTGGACAGCAGATCAGCCCCAGCATTTT; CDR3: CASSWTADQPQHF